This T cell receptor (beta chain) emerged from a study of T cell clonotyping in hematopoietic cell transplantation. Findings of the study overall: Recipient TCR diversity dropped after transplant; expanded clonotypes rose from day 30 to 180. Broader posttransplant TCR repertoire diversity was predicted by graft donor and pretransplant recipient Inverse Simpson Index values. At the given depth, recipient repertoires were over 97% de novo clonotypes. No sorting was done, leaving CD4 and CD8 contributions mixed.

Germline CDR1 is MNHNS and CDR2 is SASEGT. The ends were cut back, 8 bases at V and 8 bases at J, with 15 bases in the middle. There are 12 residues in the CDR3. This clone occurred once. Its specificity is not known. The assay was immunoSEQ multiplex PCR, and TCRdb's table has in-frame clones only and misses some. The repertoire holds almost 20,000 clones, with roughly 84% as singletons. This chain links TRBV6-1 with TRBJ1-2; D unresolved. Sequencing was done on a sample of peripheral blood mononuclear cells. This TCR derives from a man aged 60-69 years in good health. Some clones in this sample may be carry-over from other donors' samples. The chain's CDR3 is CASGRVVGGYTF. CDR3 DNA: TGTGCCAGCGGGAGGGTCGTCGGCGGCTACACCTTC.